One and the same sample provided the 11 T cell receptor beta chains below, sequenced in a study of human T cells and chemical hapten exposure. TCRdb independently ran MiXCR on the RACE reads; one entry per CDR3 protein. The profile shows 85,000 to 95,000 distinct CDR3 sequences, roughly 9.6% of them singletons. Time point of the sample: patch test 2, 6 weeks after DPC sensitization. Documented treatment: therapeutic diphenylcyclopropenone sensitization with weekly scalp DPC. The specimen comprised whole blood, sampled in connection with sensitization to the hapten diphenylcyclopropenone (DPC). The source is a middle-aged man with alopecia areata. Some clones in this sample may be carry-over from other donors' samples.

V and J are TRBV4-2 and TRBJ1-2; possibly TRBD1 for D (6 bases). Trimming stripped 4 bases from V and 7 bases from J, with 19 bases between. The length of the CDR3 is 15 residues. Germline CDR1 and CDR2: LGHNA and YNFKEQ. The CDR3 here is CASSPTVGGYGGYTF. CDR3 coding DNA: TGTGCCAGCAGCCCGACCGTAGGGGGATATGGTGGCTACACCTTC.

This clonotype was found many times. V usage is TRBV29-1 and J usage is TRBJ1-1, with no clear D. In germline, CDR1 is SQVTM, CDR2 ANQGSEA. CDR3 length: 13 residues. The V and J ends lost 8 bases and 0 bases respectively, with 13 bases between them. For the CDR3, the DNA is TGCAGCACCGAGGAGAGCATGAACACTGAAGCTTTCTTT. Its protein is CSTEESMNTEAFF.

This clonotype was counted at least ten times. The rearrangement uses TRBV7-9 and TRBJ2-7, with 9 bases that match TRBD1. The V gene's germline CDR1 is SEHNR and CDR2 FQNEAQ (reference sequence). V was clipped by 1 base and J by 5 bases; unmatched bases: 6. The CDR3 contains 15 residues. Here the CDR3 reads CASSLVGTGRNEQYF. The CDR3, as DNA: TGTGCCAGCAGCTTAGTTGGGACAGGGCGTAACGAGCAGTACTTC.

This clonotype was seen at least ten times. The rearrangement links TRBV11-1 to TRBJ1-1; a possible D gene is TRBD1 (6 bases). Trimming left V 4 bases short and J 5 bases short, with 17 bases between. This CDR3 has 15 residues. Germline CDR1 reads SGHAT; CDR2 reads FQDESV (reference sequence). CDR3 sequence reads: CASSSGGRGITEAFF. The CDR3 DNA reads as TGTGCCAGCAGCTCCGGGGGCCGGGGCATTACTGAAGCTTTCTTT. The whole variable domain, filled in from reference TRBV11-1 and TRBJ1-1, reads EAEVAQSPRYKITEKSQAVAFWCDPISGHATLYWYRQILGQGPELLVQFQDESVVDDSQLPKDRFSAERLKGVDSTLKIQPAELGDSAMYLCASSSGGRGITEAFFGQGTRLTVV.

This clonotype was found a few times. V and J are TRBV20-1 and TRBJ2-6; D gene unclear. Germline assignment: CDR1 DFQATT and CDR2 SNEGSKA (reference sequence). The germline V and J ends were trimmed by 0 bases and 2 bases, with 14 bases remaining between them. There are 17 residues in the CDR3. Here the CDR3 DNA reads TGCAGTGCTAGAGATGCTGATAGGAGCACTGGGGCCAACGTCCTGACTTTC. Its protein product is CSARDADRSTGANVLTF.

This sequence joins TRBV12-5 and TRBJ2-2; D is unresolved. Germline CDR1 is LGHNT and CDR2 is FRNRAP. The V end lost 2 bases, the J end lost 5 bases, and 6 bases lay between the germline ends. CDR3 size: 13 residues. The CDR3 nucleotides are TGTGCTAGTGGTTTGAGAGTTACCGGGGAGCTGTTTTTT. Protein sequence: CASGLRVTGELFF.

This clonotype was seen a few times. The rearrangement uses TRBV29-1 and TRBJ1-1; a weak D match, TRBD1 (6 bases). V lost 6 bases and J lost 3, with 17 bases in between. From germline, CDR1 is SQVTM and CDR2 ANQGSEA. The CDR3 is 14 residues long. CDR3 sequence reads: CSVHTTGQYTEAFF. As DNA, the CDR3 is TGCAGCGTCCATACAACAGGGCAATACACTGAAGCTTTCTTT. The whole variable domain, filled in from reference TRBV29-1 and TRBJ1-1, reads SAVISQKPSRDICQRGTSLTIQCQVDSQVTMMFWYRQQPGQSLTLIATANQGSEATYESGFVIDKFPISRPNLTFSTLTVSNMSPEDSSIYLCSVHTTGQYTEAFFGQGTRLTVV.

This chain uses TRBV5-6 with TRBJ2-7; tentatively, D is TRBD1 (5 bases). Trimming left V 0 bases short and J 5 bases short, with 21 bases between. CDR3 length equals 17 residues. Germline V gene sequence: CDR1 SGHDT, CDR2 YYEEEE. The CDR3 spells CASSLVVLDRLQDEQYF. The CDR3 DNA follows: TGTGCCAGCAGCTTGGTTGTCTTGGACCGGTTACAGGACGAGCAGTACTTC.

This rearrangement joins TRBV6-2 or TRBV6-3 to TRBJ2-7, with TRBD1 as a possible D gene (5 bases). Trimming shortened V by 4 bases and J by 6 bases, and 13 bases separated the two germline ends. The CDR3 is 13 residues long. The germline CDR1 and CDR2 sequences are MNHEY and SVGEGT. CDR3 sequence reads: CASSSVDRGEQYV. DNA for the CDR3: TGTGCCAGCAGTTCCGTCGACAGAGGCGAGCAGTACGTC.

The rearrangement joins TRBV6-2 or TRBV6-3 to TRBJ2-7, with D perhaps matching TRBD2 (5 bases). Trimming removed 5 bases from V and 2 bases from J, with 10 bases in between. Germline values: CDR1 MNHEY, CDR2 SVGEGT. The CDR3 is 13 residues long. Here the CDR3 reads CASSKGGAYEQYV. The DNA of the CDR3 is TGTGCCAGCAGTAAAGGAGGAGCCTACGAGCAGTACGTC.

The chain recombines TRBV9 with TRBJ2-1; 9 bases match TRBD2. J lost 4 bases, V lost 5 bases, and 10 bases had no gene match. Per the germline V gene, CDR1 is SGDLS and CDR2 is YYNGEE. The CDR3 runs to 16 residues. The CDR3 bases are TGTGCCAGCAGTCCTCTAGCGGGACTCCGATACAATGAGCAGTTCTTC. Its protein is CASSPLAGLRYNEQFF.